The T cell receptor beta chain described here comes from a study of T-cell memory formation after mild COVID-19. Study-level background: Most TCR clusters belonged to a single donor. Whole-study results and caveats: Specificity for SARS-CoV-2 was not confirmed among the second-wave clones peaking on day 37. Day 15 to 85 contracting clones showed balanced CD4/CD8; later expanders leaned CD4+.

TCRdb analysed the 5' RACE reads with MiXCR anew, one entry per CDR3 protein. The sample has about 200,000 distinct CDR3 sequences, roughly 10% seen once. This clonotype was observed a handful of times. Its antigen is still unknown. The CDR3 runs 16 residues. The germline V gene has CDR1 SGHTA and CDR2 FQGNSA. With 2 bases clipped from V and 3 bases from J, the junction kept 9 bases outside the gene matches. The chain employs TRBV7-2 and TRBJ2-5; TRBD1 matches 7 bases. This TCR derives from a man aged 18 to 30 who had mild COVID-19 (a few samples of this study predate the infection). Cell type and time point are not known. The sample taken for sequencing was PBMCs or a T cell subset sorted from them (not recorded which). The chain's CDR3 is CASSLFEGAGEETQYF. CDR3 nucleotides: TGTGCCAGCAGCTTATTTGAGGGGGCCGGTGAAGAGACCCAGTACTTC.